Listed here are 15 T cell receptor beta chains from one sample, sequenced in a study of regulatory T cells in long-lasting Graves disease. Indicated time point: persistent/refractory GD, antithyroid drugs over 5 years with positive TRAb. The TCR library was prepared using RNA isolated from PBMCs. Building of the TCR beta libraries involved iRepertoire HTBI primers and Arm-PCR of CDR3 regions. In TCRdb, the multiplex PCR reads were re-called with MiXCR into one record per CDR3 protein. The sample lists 350,000 to 500,000 distinct CDR3 sequences; 21% were seen once. Here the sequenced sample was peripheral blood mononuclear cells (PBMCs), taken when the disease was refractory, from a patient treated with antithyroid drugs. The origin of the receptors is a female donor with Graves disease.

The rearrangement uses TRBV19 and TRBJ1-3; TRBD1 matches 11 bases. J gave up 2 bases and V 4 bases, and 4 bases lay outside the gene matches. The CDR3 spans 16 residues. From germline, CDR1 is LNHDA and CDR2 SQIVND (reference sequence). The CDR3 region has the DNA TGTGCCAGTAGTACCCCGGACAGGGGGCCTGGAAACACCATATATTTT. Its translation: CASSTPDRGPGNTIYF.

The chain couples TRBV30 to TRBJ1-3; D unresolved. CDR3 length: 12 amino acids. The germline V and J ends were trimmed by 1 base and 7 bases, with 8 bases remaining between them. CDR1 is GTSNPN, CDR2 SVGIG, per germline (reference sequence). CDR3 coding DNA: TGTGCCTGGAGTGGTGCGGAGAACACCATATATTTT. It translates to CAWSGAENTIYF. The full variable domain, its missing parts supplied by reference TRBV30 and TRBJ1-3, is SQTIHQWPATLVQPVGSPLSLECTVEGTSNPNLYWYRQAAGRGLQLLFYSVGIGQISSEVPQNLSASRPQDRQFILSSKKLLLSDSGFYLCAWSGAENTIYFGEGSWLTVV.

This clonotype was picked up a small number of times. This sequence joins TRBV25-1 and TRBJ2-7; D assignment may be TRBD1 or TRBD2 (7 bases each). V lost 2 bases and J 2 bases, leaving 13 bases between the germline ends. CDR1 and CDR2 (germline): MGHDK, SYGVNS. The CDR3 spans 15 residues. The CDR3 DNA follows: TGTGCCAGCAGTGAACAGGGGGGAGGGGCCTACGAGCAGTACTTC. It encodes CASSEQGGGAYEQYF.

This clonotype was detected ten times or more. CDR3 in DNA: TGTGCCAGCAGGCCCGGACTGCCGGGGCAATATAGCAATCAGCCCCAGCATTTT. This sequence encodes CASRPGLPGQYSNQPQHF. V usage is TRBV6-2 or TRBV6-3 and J usage is TRBJ1-5; TRBD1 might be the D (5 bases). CDR1 and CDR2 (germline): MNHEY, SVGEGT. Trimming removed 6 bases from V and 0 bases from J, with 21 bases in between. This CDR3 contains 18 residues.

The J gene is TRBJ1-1, the V gene TRBV19; TRBD1 is a possible D gene (5 bases). CDR1 LNHDA and CDR2 SQIVND come from the germline V gene (reference sequence). V was cut by 1 base and J by 3 bases, with 12 bases left in between. This CDR3 comprises 15 residues. The CDR3 bases are TGTGCCAGTAGTATAGGCGGTTGGGGCGACACTGAAGCTTTCTTT. It specifies CASSIGGWGDTEAFF.

Ten or more counts support this clonotype. The rearrangement uses TRBV6-1 and TRBJ2-5; D might be TRBD2 (5 bases). CDR3 size: 17 residues. V dropped 1 base and J dropped 2 bases, with 17 bases sitting between them. CDR1 and CDR2 (germline): MNHNS, SASEGT. The CDR3 nucleotides are TGTGCCAGCAGTGAAGTTGGGCCGCGGGTCGGGCAAGAGACCCAGTACTTC. Translation gives CASSEVGPRVGQETQYF.

In the case of this clonotype: A read error is possible here, since a much larger clone lies one base away. The chain has TRBV7-9 and TRBJ2-7; maybe TRBD1 (6 bases). With 5 bases removed from V and 0 bases from J, the gap between germline ends came to 11 bases. Germline V gene lookup returns CDR1 SEHNR and CDR2 FQNEAQ (reference sequence). The CDR3 has 14 amino acids. The CDR3 DNA reads as TGTGCCAGCAGCCCCACAGGGAACTCCTACGAGCAGTACTTC. Translating it yields CASSPTGNSYEQYF.

This clonotype was seen repeatedly, ten times or more. The chain joins TRBV28 to TRBJ1-2; 12 bases are shared with TRBD1. Germline V CDR1 and CDR2: MDHEN, SYDVKM. V lost 5 bases and J lost 4; bases outside the gene matches: 8. This CDR3 spans 16 amino acids. Here the CDR3 reads CASSAGTGGAFYGYTF. CDR3 in DNA: TGTGCCAGCAGTGCCGGGACAGGGGGCGCCTTCTATGGCTACACCTTC.

This clonotype was seen a few times. This chain uses TRBV7-3 with TRBJ2-5, with D possibly TRBD2 on 5 matching bases. The CDR3 extends over 14 amino acids. V was trimmed by 5 bases and J by 3 bases, leaving 13 bases between them. Germline CDR1 reads SGHTA; CDR2 reads FQGTGA. The CDR3 here is CASSPGAGKETQYF. CDR3 nucleotide sequence: TGTGCCAGCAGCCCCGGAGCCGGGAAAGAGACCCAGTACTTC.

V and J are TRBV27 and TRBJ1-2; maybe TRBD1 (6 bases). Trimming removed 6 bases from V and 2 bases from J, with 22 bases in between. The CDR3 spans 17 residues. The germline V gene has CDR1 MNHEY and CDR2 SMNVEV (reference sequence). The CDR3 nucleotides are TGTGCCAGCAGGCGGGGGCGCGGCGCGGTCGAAAACTATGGCTACACCTTC. This translates into CASRRGRGAVENYGYTF.

This chain joins TRBV3-1 and TRBJ2-7, with 9 bases identical to TRBD2. V trimming: 4 bases; J trimming: 3 bases; junction bases outside the gene matches: 16. Germline V CDR1 and CDR2: LGHDT, YNNKEL (reference sequence). The CDR3 runs 18 residues. CDR3 residues: CASSPKVEIAGVIYEQYF. The CDR3 DNA is TGTGCCAGCAGCCCCAAAGTTGAGATAGCGGGAGTCATCTACGAGCAGTACTTC.

This clonotype was found a few times. V is TRBV6-4 and J is TRBJ2-7; TRBD1 matches at 10 bases. CDR3 length: 14 amino acids. Germline loops: CDR1 MRHNA, CDR2 SNTAGT. Trimming took 5 bases from V and 4 from J; bases not matched to a gene: 5. For the CDR3, the DNA is TGTGCCAGCAGTAAGACAGGGGGCGATTACGAGCAGTACTTC. Its translation: CASSKTGGDYEQYF.

There are many counts of this clonotype. This chain uses TRBV28 with TRBJ2-7; the D is unclear. The V gene lost 6 bases and the J gene lost 6 bases, with 18 bases spanning the gap. Germline V CDR1 and CDR2: MDHEN, SYDVKM. This CDR3 spans 14 amino acids. CDR3 in DNA: TGTGCCAGCAGCTCCCATTCCGTACCCTCCGAGCAGTACTTC. This translates into CASSSHSVPSEQYF.

In this sample, this clonotype turned up a few times. V and J are TRBV24-1 and TRBJ1-1; 7 bases are shared with TRBD1. Germline loops: CDR1 KGHDR, CDR2 SFDVKD. Unmatched junction bases numbered 3, after V lost 7 bases and J lost 2 bases. This CDR3 has 13 residues. The CDR3 sequence: CATRRDSNTEAFF. The CDR3 DNA sequence: TGTGCCACCAGGAGGGACAGCAACACTGAAGCTTTCTTT.

The J gene is TRBJ1-4, the V gene TRBV19; D remains ambiguous. CDR1 and CDR2 from the germline V gene are LNHDA and SQIVND (reference sequence). V lost 3 bases to trimming and J lost 12 bases, with 17 bases between them. This CDR3 is 14 amino acids long. In nucleotides, the CDR3 is TGTGCCAGTAGTATTGGCCGGGGAGAGGAAGAACTGTTTTTT. It encodes CASSIGRGEEELFF. The variable domain in full, completed from reference TRBV19 and TRBJ1-4, reads DGGITQSPKYLFRKEGQNVTLSCEQNLNHDAMYWYRQDPGQGLRLIYYSQIVNDFQKGDIAEGYSVSREKKESFPLTVTSAQKNPTAFYLCASSIGRGEEELFFGSGTQLSVL.